This T cell receptor (beta chain) was recorded in a study of T cell repertoires in cytomegalovirus infection. Per the germline V gene, CDR1 is SEHNR and CDR2 is FQNEAQ (reference sequence). V lost 4 bases and J 0 bases, leaving 11 bases between the germline ends. This CDR3 is built from 15 residues. TCRdb independently ran MiXCR on the reads; one entry per CDR3 protein. The sample carries 490,000 or so distinct CDR3 sequences, roughly 12% recorded once. This clonotype showed up many times. What it binds is not known. Findings and caveats of the study: Ex vivo responses were dominated by HLA-C-restricted CMV-specific TCR beta clonotypes.

The sample was PBMCs. This TCR was sampled from a human donor in good health (CMV status not recorded). Some clones in this sample may be carry-over from other donors' samples. The rearrangement uses TRBV7-9 and TRBJ2-3; D is perhaps TRBD1 or TRBD2 (5 bases each). The DNA for the CDR3 is TGTGCCAGCAGCTGGGGGTCACTTAGCACAGATACGCAGTATTTT. This sequence encodes CASSWGSLSTDTQYF.